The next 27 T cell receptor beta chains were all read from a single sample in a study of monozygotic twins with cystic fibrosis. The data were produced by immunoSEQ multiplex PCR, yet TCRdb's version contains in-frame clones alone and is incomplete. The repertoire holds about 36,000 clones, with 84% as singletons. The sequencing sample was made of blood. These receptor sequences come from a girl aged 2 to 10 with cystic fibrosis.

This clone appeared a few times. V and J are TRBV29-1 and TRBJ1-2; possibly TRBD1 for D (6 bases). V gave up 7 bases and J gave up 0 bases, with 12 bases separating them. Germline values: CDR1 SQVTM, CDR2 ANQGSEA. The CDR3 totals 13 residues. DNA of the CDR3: TGCAGCGCCAACAGGGCCACTAACTATGGCTACACCTTC. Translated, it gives CSANRATNYGYTF.

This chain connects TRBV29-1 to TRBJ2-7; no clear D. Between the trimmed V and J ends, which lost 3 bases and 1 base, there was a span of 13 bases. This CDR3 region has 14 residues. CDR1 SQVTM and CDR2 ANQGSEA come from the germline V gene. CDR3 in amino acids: CSVEMVGPSYEQYF. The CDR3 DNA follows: TGCAGCGTTGAGATGGTAGGTCCATCCTACGAGCAGTACTTC.

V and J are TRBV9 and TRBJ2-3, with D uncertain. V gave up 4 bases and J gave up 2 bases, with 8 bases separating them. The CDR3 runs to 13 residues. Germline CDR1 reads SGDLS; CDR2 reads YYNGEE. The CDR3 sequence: CASSPHSTDTQYF. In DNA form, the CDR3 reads TGTGCCAGCAGCCCCCACTCCACAGATACGCAGTATTTT. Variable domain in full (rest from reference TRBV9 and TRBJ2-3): DSGVTQTPKHLITATGQRVTLRCSPRSGDLSVYWYQQSLDQGLQFLIQYYNGEERAKGNILERFSAQQFPDLHSELNLSSLELGDSALYFCASSPHSTDTQYFGPGTRLTVL.

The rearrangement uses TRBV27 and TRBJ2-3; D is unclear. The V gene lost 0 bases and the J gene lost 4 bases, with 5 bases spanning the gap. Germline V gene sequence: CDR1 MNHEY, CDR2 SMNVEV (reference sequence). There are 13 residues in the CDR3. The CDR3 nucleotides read TGTGCCAGCAGTTTATCTATCGCAGATACGCAGTATTTT. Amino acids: CASSLSIADTQYF.

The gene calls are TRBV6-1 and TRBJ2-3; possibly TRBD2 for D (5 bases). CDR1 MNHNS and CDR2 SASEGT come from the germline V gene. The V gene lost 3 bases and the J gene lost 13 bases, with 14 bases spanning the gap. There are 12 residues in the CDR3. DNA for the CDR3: TGTGCCAGCAGTGATGTAACCCCGCGGGAGTATTTT. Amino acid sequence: CASSDVTPREYF.

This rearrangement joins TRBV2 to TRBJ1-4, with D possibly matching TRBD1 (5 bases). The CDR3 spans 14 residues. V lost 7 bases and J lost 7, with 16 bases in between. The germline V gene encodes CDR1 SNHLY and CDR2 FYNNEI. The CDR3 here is CASIRDNGGEKLFF. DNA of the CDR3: TGTGCCAGCATTAGAGACAACGGGGGTGAAAAACTGTTTTTT.

The CDR3 loop is CASSRERGDSYEQYF. The CDR3 nucleotides are TGTGCCAGCAGCCGAGAGCGGGGGGACTCCTACGAGCAGTACTTC. The rearrangement links TRBV7-2 to TRBJ2-7; the match to TRBD2 covers 9 bases. After removal of 5 bases from V and 0 bases from J, the junction contained 5 bases not matched to a gene. Germline CDR1 SGHTA, CDR2 FQGNSA. The CDR3 spans 15 residues. The whole variable domain, remainder taken from reference TRBV7-2 and TRBJ2-7, is GAGVSQSPSNKVTEKGKDVELRCDPISGHTALYWYRQSLGQGLEFLIYFQGNSAPDKSGLPSDRFSAERTGGSVSTLTIQRTQQEDSAVYLCASSRERGDSYEQYFGPGTRLTVT.

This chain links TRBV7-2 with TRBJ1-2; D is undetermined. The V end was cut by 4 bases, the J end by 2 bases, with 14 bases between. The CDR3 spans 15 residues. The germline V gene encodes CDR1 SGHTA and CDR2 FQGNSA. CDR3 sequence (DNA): TGTGCCAGCAGCTCCCAGGCCCCGGGGAACTATGGCTACACCTTC. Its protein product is CASSSQAPGNYGYTF.

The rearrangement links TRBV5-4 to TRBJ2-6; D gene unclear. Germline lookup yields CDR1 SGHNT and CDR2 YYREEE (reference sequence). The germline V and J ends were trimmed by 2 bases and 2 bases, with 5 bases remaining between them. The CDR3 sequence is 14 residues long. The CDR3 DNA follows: TGTGCCAGCAGCTTTATTGCTGGGGCCAACGTCCTGACTTTC. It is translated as CASSFIAGANVLTF.

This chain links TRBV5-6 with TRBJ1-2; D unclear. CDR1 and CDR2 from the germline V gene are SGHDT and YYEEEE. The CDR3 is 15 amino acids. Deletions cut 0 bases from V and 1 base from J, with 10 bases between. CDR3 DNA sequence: TGTGCCAGCAGCTTGGTACTAAGCGTTAACTATGGCTACACCTTC. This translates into CASSLVLSVNYGYTF.

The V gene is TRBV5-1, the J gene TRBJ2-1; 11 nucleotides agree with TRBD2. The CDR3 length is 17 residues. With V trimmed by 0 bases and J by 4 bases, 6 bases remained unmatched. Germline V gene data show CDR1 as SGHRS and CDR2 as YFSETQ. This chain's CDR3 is CASSLGSSGGQYNEQFF. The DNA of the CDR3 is TGCGCCAGCAGCTTGGGGTCTAGCGGGGGGCAGTACAATGAGCAGTTCTTC.

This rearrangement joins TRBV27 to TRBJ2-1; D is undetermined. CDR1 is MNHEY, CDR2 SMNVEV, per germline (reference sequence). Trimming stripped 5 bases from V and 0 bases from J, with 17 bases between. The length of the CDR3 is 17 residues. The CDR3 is CASSPRVVSYSYNEQFF. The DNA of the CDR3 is TGTGCCAGCAGTCCCCGCGTAGTGTCCTACTCCTACAATGAGCAGTTCTTC.

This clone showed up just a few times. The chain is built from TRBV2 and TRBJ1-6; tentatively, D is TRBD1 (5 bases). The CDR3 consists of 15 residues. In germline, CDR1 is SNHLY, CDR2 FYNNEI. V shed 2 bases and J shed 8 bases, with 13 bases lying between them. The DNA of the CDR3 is TGTGCCAGCAGTGAACTTGCGCAGGGATATTCACCCCTCCACTTT. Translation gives CASSELAQGYSPLHF.

CDR3 in amino acids: CASSPGLRGGGATDTQYF. CDR3 bases: TGTGCCAGCTCACCGGGGTTGCGCGGCGGGGGGGCCACAGATACGCAGTATTTT. The chain couples TRBV18 to TRBJ2-3, with 9 bases that match TRBD2. From germline, CDR1 is KGHSH and CDR2 LQKENI. Trimming took 3 bases from V and 2 from J; bases not matched to a gene: 12. The CDR3 length is 18 residues.

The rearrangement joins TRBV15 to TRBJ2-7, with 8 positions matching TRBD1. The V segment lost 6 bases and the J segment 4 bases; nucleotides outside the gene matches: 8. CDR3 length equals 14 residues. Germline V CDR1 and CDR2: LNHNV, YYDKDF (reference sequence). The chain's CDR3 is CATRALDREYEQYF. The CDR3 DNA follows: TGTGCCACCAGGGCCTTGGACAGGGAGTACGAGCAGTACTTC.

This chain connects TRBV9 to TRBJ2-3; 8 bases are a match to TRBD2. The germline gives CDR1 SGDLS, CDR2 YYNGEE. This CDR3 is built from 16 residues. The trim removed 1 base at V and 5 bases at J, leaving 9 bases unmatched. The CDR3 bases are TGTGCCAGCAGCGTACAGCCGGGGGGGCCTGGAGATACGCAGTATTTT. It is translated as CASSVQPGGPGDTQYF.

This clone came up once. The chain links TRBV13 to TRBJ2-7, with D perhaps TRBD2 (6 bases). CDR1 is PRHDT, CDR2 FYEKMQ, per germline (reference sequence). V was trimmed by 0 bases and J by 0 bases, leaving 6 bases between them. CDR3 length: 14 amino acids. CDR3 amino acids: CASSLGGGSYEQYF. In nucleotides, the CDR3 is TGTGCCAGCAGCTTAGGCGGGGGCTCCTACGAGCAGTACTTC.

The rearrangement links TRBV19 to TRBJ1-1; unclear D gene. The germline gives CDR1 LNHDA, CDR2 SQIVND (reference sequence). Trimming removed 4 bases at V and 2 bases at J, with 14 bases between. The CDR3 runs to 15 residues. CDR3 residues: CASSKIGLSNTEAFF. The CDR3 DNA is TGTGCCAGTAGTAAGATCGGCCTCTCAAACACTGAAGCTTTCTTT.

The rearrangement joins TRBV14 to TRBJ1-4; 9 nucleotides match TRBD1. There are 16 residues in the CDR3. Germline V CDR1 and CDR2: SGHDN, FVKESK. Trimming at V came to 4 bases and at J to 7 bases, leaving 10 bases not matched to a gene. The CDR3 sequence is CASSRKPGQGLEKLFF. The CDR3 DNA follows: TGTGCCAGCAGCCGGAAACCGGGACAGGGTCTTGAAAAACTGTTTTTT. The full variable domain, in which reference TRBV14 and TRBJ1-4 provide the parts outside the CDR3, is EAGVTQFPSHSVIEKGQTVTLRCDPISGHDNLYWYRRVMGKEIKFLLHFVKESKQDESGMPNNRFLAERTGGTYSTLKVQPAELEDSGVYFCASSRKPGQGLEKLFFGSGTQLSVL.

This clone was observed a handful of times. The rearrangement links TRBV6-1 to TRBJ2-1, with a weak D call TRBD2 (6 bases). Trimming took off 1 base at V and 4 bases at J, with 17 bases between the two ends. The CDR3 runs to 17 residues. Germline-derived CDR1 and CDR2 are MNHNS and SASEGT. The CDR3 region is CASSEGGDFSWYNEQFF. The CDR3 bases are TGTGCCAGCAGTGAAGGCGGGGATTTTAGCTGGTACAATGAGCAGTTCTTC.

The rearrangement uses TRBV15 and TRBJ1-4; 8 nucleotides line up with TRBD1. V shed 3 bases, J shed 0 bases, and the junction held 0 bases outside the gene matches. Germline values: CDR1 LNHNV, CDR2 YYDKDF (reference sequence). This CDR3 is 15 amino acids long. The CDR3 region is CATSRTGATNEKLFF. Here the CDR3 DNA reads TGTGCCACCAGCAGGACAGGGGCAACTAATGAAAAACTGTTTTTT.

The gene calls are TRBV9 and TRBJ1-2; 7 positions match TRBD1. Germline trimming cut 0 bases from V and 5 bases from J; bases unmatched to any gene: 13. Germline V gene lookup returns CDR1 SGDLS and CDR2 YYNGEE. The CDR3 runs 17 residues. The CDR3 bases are TGTGCCAGCAGCGTAGGACGGGACAGTAGTAGGAGGTATGGCTACACCTTC. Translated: CASSVGRDSSRRYGYTF.

This chain's CDR3 is CSVEGETQYF. CDR3 coding DNA: TGCAGCGTTGAGGGGGAGACCCAGTACTTC. The chain links TRBV29-1 to TRBJ2-5, with D hard to call. This CDR3 region has 10 residues. The germline V and J ends were trimmed by 3 bases and 5 bases, with 4 bases remaining between them. CDR1 and CDR2 (germline): SQVTM, ANQGSEA.

The CDR3, as DNA: TGTGCCAGCAGCCCTAATGGACACGATAGCACAGATACGCAGTATTTT. It translates to CASSPNGHDSTDTQYF. This chain links TRBV7-9 with TRBJ2-3; maybe TRBD1 (5 bases). The CDR3 totals 16 residues. The germline V gene has CDR1 SEHNR and CDR2 FQNEAQ (reference sequence). Trimming stripped 5 bases from V and 0 bases from J, with 15 bases between. Looking up the rest from reference TRBV7-9 and TRBJ2-3 gives the full variable domain: DTGVSQNPRHKITKRGQNVTFRCDPISEHNRLYWYRQTLGQGPEFLTYFQNEAQLEKSRLLSDRFSAERPKGSFSTLEIQRTEQGDSAMYLCASSPNGHDSTDTQYFGPGTRLTVL.

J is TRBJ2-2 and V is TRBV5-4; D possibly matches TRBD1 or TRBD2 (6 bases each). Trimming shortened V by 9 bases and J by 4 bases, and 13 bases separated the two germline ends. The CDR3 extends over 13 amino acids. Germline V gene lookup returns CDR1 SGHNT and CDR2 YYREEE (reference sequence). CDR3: CATPGAGTGELFF. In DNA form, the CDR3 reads TGTGCCACCCCGGGGGCCGGCACCGGGGAGCTGTTTTTT.

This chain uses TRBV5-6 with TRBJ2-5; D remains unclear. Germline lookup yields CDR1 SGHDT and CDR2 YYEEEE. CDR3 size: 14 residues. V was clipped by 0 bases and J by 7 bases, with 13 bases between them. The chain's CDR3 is CASSLESSWGTQYF. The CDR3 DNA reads TGTGCCAGCAGCTTGGAATCTAGTTGGGGGACCCAGTACTTC. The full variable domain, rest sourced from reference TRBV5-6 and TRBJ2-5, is DAGVTQSPTHLIKTRGQQVTLRCSPKSGHDTVSWYQQALGQGPQFIFQYYEEEERQRGNFPDRFSGHQFPNYSSELNVNALLLGDSALYLCASSLESSWGTQYFGPGTRLLVL.

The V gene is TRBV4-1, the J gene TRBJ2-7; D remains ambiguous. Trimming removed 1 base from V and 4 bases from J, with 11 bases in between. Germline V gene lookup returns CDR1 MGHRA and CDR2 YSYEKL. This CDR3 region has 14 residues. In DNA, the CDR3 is TGCGCCAGCAGCCAAGCCGGCGTGCCTTACGAGCAGTACTTC. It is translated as CASSQAGVPYEQYF.